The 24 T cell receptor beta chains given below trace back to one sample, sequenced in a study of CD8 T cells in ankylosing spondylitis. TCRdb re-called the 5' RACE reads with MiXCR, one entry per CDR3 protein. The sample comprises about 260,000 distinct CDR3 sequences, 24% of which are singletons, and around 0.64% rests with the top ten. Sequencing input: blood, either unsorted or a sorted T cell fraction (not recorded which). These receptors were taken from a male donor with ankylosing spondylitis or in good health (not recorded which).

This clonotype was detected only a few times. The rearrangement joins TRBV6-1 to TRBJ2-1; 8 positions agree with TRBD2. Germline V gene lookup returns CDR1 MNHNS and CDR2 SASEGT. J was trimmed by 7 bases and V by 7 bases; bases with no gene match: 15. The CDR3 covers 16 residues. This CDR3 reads CASTKSGGGFENEQFF. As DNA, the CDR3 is TGTGCCAGCACCAAATCTGGCGGGGGGTTCGAGAATGAGCAGTTCTTC.

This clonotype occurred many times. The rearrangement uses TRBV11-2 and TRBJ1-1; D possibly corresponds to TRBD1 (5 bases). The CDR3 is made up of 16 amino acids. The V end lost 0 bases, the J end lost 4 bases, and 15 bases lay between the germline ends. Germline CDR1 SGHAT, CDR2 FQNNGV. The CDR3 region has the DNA TGTGCCAGCAGCTTAGATAACGCAGGGATGAGCACTGAAGCTTTCTTT. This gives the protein CASSLDNAGMSTEAFF.

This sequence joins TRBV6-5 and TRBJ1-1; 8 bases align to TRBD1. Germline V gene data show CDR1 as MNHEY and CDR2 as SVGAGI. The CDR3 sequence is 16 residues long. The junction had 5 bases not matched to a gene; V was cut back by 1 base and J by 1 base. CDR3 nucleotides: TGTGCCAGCAGTTACTTACAGGGGGTTACGAACACTGAAGCTTTCTTT. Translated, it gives CASSYLQGVTNTEAFF.

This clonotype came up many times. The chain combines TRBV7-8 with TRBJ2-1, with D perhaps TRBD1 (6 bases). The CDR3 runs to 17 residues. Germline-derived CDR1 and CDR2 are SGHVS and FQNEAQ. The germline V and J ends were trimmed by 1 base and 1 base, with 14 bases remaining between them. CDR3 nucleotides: TGTGCCAGCAGCTTAGACTCAGGGGCCGGATCCTACAATGAGCAGTTCTTC. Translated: CASSLDSGAGSYNEQFF.

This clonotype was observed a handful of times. CDR3 DNA sequence: TGCAGTGCTTCCCGAGGATTCAGGGAGTCCACCTACGAGCAGTACTTC. It encodes CSASRGFRESTYEQYF. The rearrangement links TRBV20-1 to TRBJ2-7; D may correspond to TRBD1 or TRBD2 (5 bases each). The CDR3 length is 16 residues. V was pared by 5 bases and J by 2 bases, with 22 bases between. CDR1 and CDR2 (germline): DFQATT, SNEGSKA (reference sequence).

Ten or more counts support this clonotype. The CDR3 bases are TGTGCCAGCAGCCCCGACAGGGTCTACGAGCAGTACTTC. Its protein is CASSPDRVYEQYF. V gene TRBV12-3 or TRBV12-4 combines with J gene TRBJ2-7; 7 nucleotides match TRBD1. CDR3 length: 13 residues. Trimming took 6 bases from V and 3 from J; bases not matched to a gene: 5.

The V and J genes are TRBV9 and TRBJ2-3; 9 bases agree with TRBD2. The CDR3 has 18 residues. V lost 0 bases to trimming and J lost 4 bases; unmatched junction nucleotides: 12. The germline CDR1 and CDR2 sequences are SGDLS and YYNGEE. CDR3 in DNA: TGTGCCAGCAGCGTAGGTTATCCGCAGCGGGGGGATTCAGATACGCAGTATTTT. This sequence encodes CASSVGYPQRGDSDTQYF.

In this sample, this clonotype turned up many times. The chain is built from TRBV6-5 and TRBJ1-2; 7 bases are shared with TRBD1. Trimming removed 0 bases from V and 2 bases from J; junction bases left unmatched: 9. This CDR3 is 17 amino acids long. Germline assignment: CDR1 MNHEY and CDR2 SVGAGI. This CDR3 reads CASSYSAGQATNYGYTF. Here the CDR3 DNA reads TGTGCCAGCAGTTACTCTGCCGGACAGGCCACCAACTATGGCTACACCTTC.

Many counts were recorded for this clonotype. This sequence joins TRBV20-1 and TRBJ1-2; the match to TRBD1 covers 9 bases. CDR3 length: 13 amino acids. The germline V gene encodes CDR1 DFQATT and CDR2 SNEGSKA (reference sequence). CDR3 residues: CRPPRQGVYGYTF. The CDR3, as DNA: TGCAGACCACCACGACAGGGGGTCTATGGCTACACCTTC.

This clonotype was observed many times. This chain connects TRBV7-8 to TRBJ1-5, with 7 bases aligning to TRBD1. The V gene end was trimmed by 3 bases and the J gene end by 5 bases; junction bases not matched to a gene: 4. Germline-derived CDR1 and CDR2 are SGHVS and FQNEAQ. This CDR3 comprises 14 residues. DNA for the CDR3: TGTGCCAGCAGCTTCGGGACAGCCTATCAGCCCCAGCATTTT. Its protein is CASSFGTAYQPQHF.

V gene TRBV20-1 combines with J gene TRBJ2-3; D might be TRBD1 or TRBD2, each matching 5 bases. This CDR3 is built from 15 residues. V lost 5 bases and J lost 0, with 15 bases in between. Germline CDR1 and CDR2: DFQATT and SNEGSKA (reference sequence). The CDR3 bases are TGCAGTGCTCTCAACCTAGAGGGGAGCACAGATACGCAGTATTTT. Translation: CSALNLEGSTDTQYF.

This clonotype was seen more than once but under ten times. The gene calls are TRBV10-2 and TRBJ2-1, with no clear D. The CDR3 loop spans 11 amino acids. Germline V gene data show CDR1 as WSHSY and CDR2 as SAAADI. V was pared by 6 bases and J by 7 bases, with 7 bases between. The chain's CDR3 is CASRGVNEQFF. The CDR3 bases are TGCGCCAGCAGGGGTGTGAATGAGCAGTTCTTC.

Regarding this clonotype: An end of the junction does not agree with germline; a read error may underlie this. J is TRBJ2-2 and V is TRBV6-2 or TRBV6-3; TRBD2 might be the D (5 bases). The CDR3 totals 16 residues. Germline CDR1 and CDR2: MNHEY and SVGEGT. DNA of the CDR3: TGTGCCAGCAGTTACTCTTCCCGGGCGAACACCGGGGAGCTGTCTTTT. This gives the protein CASSYSSRANTGELSF.

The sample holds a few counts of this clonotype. The CDR3 region is CASSGGTSGGANVLTF. CDR3 DNA sequence: TGTGCCAGCAGCGGAGGGACCTCTGGCGGGGCCAACGTCCTGACTTTC. The chain joins TRBV7-9 to TRBJ2-6, with D maybe TRBD2 (6 bases). CDR1 is SEHNR and CDR2 is FQNEAQ in the germline V gene (reference sequence). Trimming removed 5 bases at V and 4 bases at J, with 15 bases between. The CDR3 runs 16 residues.

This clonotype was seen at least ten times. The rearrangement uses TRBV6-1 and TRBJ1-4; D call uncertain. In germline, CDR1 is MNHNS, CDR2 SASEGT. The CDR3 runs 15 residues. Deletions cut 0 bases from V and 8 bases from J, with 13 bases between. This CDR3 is CASSEAGGPGEKLFF. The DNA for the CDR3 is TGTGCCAGCAGTGAAGCGGGAGGGCCCGGAGAAAAACTGTTTTTT.

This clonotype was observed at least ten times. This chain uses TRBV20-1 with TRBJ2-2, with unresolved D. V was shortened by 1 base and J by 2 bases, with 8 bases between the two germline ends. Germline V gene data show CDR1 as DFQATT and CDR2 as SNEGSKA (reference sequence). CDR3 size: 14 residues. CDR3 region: CSARGPENTGELFF. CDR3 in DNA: TGCAGTGCTAGAGGCCCAGAAAACACCGGGGAGCTGTTTTTT.

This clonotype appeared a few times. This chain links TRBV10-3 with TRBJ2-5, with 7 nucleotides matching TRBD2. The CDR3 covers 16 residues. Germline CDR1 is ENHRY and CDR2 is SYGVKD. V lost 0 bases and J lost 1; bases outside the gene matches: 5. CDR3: CAISESASGPQETQYF. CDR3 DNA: TGTGCCATCAGTGAGTCGGCTAGCGGACCCCAAGAGACCCAGTACTTC.

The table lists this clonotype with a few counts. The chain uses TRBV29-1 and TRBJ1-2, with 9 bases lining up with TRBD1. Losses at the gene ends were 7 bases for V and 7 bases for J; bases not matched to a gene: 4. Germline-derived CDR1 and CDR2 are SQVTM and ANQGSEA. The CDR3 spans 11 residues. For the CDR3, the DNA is TGCAGCGCAGGACAGGGGTCTGGCTACACCTTC. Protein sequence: CSAGQGSGYTF.

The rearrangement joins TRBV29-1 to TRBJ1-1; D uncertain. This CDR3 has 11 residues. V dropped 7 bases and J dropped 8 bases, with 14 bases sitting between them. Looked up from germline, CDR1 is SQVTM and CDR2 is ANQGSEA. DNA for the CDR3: TGCAGCGCCATATTCAGGCGAGAAGCTTTCTTT. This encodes CSAIFRREAFF. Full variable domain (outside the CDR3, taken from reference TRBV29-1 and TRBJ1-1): SAVISQKPSRDICQRGTSLTIQCQVDSQVTMMFWYRQQPGQSLTLIATANQGSEATYESGFVIDKFPISRPNLTFSTLTVSNMSPEDSSIYLCSAIFRREAFFGQGTRLTVV.

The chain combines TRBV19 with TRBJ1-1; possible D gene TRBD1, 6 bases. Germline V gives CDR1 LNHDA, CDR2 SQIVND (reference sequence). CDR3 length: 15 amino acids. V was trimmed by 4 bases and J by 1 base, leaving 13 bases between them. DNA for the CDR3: TGTGCCAGTAGTACGAACAGGGTGAAGAACACTGAAGCTTTCTTT. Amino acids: CASSTNRVKNTEAFF.

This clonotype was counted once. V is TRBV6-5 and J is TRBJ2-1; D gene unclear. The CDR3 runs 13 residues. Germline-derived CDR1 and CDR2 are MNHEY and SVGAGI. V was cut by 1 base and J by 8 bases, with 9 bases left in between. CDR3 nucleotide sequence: TGTGCCAGCAGTTACTTAGGTTTCGATGAGCAGTTCTTC. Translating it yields CASSYLGFDEQFF.

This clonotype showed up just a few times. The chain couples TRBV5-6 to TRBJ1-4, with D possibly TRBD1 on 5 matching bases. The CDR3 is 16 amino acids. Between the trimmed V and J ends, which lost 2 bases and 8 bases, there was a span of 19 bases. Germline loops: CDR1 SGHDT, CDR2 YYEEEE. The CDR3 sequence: CASSLPGTAEGEKLFF. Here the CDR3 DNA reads TGTGCCAGCAGCTTACCTGGGACCGCTGAGGGGGAAAAACTGTTTTTT.

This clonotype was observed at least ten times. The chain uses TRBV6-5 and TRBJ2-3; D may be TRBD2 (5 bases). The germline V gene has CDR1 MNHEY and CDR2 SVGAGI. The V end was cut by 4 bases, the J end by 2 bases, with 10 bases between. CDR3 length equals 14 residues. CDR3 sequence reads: CASSSTRYTDTQYF. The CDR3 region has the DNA TGTGCCAGCAGTTCAACTAGGTACACAGATACGCAGTATTTT.

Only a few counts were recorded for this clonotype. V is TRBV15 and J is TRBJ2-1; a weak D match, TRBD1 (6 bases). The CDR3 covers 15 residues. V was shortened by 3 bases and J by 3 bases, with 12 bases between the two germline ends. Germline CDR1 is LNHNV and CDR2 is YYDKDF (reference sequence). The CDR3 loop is CATSSLGADYNEQFF. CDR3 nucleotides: TGTGCCACCAGCAGTCTGGGGGCTGACTACAATGAGCAGTTCTTC.